The rows below give T cell receptor beta chains drawn from one sample of a study of response to subunit inactivated influenza vaccine. TCRdb used MiXCR to reprocess the RT-PCR reads, holding one entry per CDR3 protein. The sample records about 700,000 distinct CDR3 sequences, about 15% being singletons. Source: PBMCs from blood, taken 14 to 15 days before vaccination. These receptors were collected from a man in his fifties who received an inactivated influenza vaccine. The conserved cysteine and the conserved F or W are not part of the CDR3 here.

v_call cdr3_aa
TRBV9 ASSVASNWPGELF
TRBV6-5 ASSYETGTYEQY
TRBV12-3/TRBV12-4 ASTTVRDTGELF
TRBV28 ASKPGGRRETQY
TRBV5-5 ASSLSAGNTEAF
TRBV14 ASSPFVGQGDEQY
TRBV5-6 ASSLSSGITDTQY
TRBV12-3/TRBV12-4 ASGMGQGSTDTQY
TRBV30 AWSAGLGADTQY
TRBV5-1 ASATPPQETQY
TRBV29-1 SVVSGNQPQH
TRBV7-8 ASRFKRGALRNEQY
TRBV3-1 ASSQDFRPYNEQF
TRBV15 ATRKGPNTGELF
TRBV12-3/TRBV12-4 ASSGTGGIRDTQY
TRBV25-1 ASSDRTGVGNEQF
TRBV7-7 ASSLESGVWGTQETQY
TRBV20-1 SARVDRGTGYT